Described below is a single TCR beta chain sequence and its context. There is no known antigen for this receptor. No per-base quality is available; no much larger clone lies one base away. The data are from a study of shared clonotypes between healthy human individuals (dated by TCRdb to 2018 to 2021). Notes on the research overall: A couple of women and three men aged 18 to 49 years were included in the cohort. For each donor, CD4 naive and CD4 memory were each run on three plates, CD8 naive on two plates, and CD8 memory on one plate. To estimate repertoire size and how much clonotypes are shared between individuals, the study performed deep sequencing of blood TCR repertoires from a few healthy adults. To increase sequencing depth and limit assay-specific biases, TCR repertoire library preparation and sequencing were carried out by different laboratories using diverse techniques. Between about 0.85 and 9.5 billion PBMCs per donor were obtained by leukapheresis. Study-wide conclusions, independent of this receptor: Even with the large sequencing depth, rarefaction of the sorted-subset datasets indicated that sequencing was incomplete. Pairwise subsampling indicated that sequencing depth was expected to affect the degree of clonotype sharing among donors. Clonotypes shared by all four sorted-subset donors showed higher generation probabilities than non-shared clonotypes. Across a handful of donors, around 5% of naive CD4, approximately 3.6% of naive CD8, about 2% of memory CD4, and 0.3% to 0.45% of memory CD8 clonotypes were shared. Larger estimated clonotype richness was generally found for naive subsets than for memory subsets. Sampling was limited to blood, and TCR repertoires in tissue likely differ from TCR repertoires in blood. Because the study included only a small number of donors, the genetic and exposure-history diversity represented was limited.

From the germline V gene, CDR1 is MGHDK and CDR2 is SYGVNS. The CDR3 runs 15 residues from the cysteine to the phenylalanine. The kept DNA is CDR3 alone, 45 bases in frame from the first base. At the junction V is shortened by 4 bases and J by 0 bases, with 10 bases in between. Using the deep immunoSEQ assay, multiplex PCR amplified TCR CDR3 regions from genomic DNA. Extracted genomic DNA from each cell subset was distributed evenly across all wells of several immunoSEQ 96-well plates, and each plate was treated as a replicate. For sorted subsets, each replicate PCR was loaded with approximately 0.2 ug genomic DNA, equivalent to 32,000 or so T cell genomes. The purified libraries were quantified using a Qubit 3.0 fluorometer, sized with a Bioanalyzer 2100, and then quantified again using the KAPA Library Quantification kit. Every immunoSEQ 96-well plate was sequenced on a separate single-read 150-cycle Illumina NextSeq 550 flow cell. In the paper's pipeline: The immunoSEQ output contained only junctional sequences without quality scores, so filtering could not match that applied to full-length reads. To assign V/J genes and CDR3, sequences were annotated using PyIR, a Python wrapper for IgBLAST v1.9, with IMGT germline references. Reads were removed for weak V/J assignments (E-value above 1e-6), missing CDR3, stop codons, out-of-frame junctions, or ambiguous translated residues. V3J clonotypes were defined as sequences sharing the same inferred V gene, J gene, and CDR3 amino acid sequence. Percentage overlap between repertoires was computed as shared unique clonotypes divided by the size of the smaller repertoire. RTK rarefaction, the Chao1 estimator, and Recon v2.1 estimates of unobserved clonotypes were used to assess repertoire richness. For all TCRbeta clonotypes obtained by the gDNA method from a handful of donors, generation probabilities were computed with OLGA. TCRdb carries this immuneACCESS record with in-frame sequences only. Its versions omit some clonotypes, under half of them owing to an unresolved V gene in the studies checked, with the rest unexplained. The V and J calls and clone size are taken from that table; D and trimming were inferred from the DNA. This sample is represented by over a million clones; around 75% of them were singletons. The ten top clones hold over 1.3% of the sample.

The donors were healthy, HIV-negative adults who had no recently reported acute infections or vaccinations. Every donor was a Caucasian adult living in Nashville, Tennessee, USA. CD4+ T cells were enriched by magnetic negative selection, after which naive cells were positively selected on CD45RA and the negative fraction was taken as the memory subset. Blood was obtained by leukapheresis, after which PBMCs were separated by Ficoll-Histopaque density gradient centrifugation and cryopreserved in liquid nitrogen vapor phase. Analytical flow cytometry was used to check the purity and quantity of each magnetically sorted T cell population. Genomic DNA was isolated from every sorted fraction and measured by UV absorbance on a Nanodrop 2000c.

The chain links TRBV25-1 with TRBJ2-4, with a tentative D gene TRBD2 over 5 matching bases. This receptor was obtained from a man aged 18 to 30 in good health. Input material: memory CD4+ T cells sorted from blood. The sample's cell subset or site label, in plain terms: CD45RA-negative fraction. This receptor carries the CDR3 CASSGGVLAKNIQYF. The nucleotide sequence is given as TGTGCCAGCAGTGGGGGAGTTTTAGCCAAAAACATTCAGTACTTC.